One sample yielded the 11 T cell receptor beta chains listed below, sequenced in a study of long-term antiretroviral therapy in people with HIV. At the survey level, the v3.0 immunoSEQ assay was run. Using immunoSEQ multiplex PCR, the repertoire was profiled, and TCRdb retains in-frame clones only, with some absent. The sample has tens of thousands of clones, about 94% seen once; the top ten hold 2.5% to 3.5%. Sequenced material: unsorted PBMCs, taken around 7.4 years after starting antiretroviral therapy. The origin of the receptors is a man aged 50 to 60 with HIV.

The CDR3 DNA is TGTGCCAGCAGCCTATTGGGGCTAGCGGGAGAGCAGTACTTC. This codes for CASSLLGLAGEQYF. The chain combines TRBV11-2 with TRBJ2-7; TRBD2 matches at 9 bases. CDR3 length: 14 residues. The germline CDR1 and CDR2 sequences are SGHAT and FQNNGV. Trimming cost V 5 bases and J 7 bases; bases outside gene matches: 9.

This rearrangement joins TRBV10-3 to TRBJ1-2, with D uncertain. V was shortened by 10 bases and J by 5 bases, with 17 bases between the two germline ends. The CDR3 has 13 amino acids. Germline V gene data show CDR1 as ENHRY and CDR2 as SYGVKD. The CDR3 protein is CATSDRWDYGYTF. The CDR3 DNA reads as TGTGCCACCTCGGACCGGTGGGATTATGGCTACACCTTC.

This rearrangement joins TRBV7-3 to TRBJ2-7; D ambiguous. CDR3 length: 13 residues. From germline, CDR1 is SGHTA and CDR2 FQGTGA. Deletions cut 2 bases from V and 9 bases from J, with 14 bases between. CDR3 loop: CASSLDSTSWQYF. In DNA form, the CDR3 reads TGTGCCAGCAGCTTAGATTCGACTTCCTGGCAGTACTTC.

This chain joins TRBV11-2 and TRBJ2-3, with 7 bases fitting TRBD2. In germline, CDR1 is SGHAT, CDR2 FQNNGV. CDR3 length equals 16 residues. Trimming took 2 bases from V and 2 from J; bases not matched to a gene: 7. CDR3 bases: TGTGCCAGCAGCTTATCTGGGGCGGGAGTCACAGATACGCAGTATTTT. Its protein product is CASSLSGAGVTDTQYF.

The V call is TRBV9, the J call TRBJ2-5; 11 bases line up with TRBD2. Germline V lookup: CDR1 SGDLS, CDR2 YYNGEE. The J segment lost 5 bases and the V segment lost 3 bases, leaving 9 bases of the junction unmatched. The CDR3 totals 16 residues. In DNA, the CDR3 is TGTGCCAGCAGCGGCCCCCTAGCGGGGGGAGTCGAGACCCAGTACTTC. Its protein is CASSGPLAGGVETQYF.

This chain links TRBV19 with TRBJ1-6; a weak D match, TRBD1 (5 bases). Per the germline V gene, CDR1 is LNHDA and CDR2 is SQIVND (reference sequence). This CDR3 has 13 amino acids. V was pared by 1 base and J by 7 bases, with 5 bases between. The CDR3 DNA reads as TGTGCCAGTAGTATAGGGGGGAATTCACCCCTCCACTTT. It translates to CASSIGGNSPLHF.

The chain recombines TRBV2 with TRBJ2-7; no reliable D call. Germline values: CDR1 SNHLY, CDR2 FYNNEI. V lost 6 bases to trimming and J lost 0 bases, with 6 bases between them. The CDR3 spans 12 residues. CDR3 DNA: TGTGCCAGCAGAATTGGCTCCTACGAGCAGTACTTC. Its translation: CASRIGSYEQYF. Complete variable domain (other parts from reference TRBV2 and TRBJ2-7): EPEVTQTPSHQVTQMGQEVILRCVPISNHLYFYWYRQILGQKVEFLVSFYNNEISEKSEIFDDQFSVERPDGSNFTLKIRSTKLEDSAMYFCASRIGSYEQYFGPGTRLTVT.

The chain uses TRBV14 and TRBJ1-2; 10 bases fit TRBD1. This CDR3 has 14 residues. The ends lost 0 bases at V and 6 bases at J; junction bases unmatched: 1. Germline values: CDR1 SGHDN, CDR2 FVKESK. Here the CDR3 DNA reads TGTGCCAGCAGCCAAGAGGGGACAGGGGATGGCTACACCTTC. Its protein is CASSQEGTGDGYTF.

This clone was found a few times. This sequence joins TRBV29-1 and TRBJ2-1; 9 bases are a match to TRBD1. V trimming: 1 base; J trimming: 2 bases; junction bases outside the gene matches: 6. CDR3 size: 16 residues. From germline, CDR1 is SQVTM and CDR2 ANQGSEA. The CDR3 loop is CSVEVRDRVPYNEQFF. In DNA, the CDR3 is TGCAGCGTTGAAGTAAGGGACAGGGTCCCCTACAATGAGCAGTTCTTC.

This clone was seen just once. V gene TRBV30 combines with J gene TRBJ1-1; D is unclear. CDR3 length equals 13 residues. Germline V CDR1 and CDR2: GTSNPN, SVGIG (reference sequence). Trimming stripped 1 base from V and 2 bases from J, with 8 bases between. CDR3 coding DNA: TGTGCCTGGAGTGGGACCCACAACACTGAAGCTTTCTTT. Its protein product is CAWSGTHNTEAFF. Drawing the rest from reference TRBV30 and TRBJ1-1, the complete variable domain is SQTIHQWPATLVQPVGSPLSLECTVEGTSNPNLYWYRQAAGRGLQLLFYSVGIGQISSEVPQNLSASRPQDRQFILSSKKLLLSDSGFYLCAWSGTHNTEAFFGQGTRLTVV.

The V call is TRBV7-2, the J call TRBJ2-7, with 9 bases matching TRBD1. V was clipped by 2 bases and J by 2 bases; unmatched bases: 13. The germline V gene encodes CDR1 SGHTA and CDR2 FQGNSA. CDR3 size: 18 residues. The CDR3, as DNA: TGTGCCAGCAGCTTACGATCGGGACAGGGTCAAAGAGCCTACGAGCAGTACTTC. Its protein product is CASSLRSGQGQRAYEQYF. The full variable domain, completed using reference TRBV7-2 and TRBJ2-7, is GAGVSQSPSNKVTEKGKDVELRCDPISGHTALYWYRQSLGQGLEFLIYFQGNSAPDKSGLPSDRFSAERTGGSVSTLTIQRTQQEDSAVYLCASSLRSGQGQRAYEQYFGPGTRLTVT.